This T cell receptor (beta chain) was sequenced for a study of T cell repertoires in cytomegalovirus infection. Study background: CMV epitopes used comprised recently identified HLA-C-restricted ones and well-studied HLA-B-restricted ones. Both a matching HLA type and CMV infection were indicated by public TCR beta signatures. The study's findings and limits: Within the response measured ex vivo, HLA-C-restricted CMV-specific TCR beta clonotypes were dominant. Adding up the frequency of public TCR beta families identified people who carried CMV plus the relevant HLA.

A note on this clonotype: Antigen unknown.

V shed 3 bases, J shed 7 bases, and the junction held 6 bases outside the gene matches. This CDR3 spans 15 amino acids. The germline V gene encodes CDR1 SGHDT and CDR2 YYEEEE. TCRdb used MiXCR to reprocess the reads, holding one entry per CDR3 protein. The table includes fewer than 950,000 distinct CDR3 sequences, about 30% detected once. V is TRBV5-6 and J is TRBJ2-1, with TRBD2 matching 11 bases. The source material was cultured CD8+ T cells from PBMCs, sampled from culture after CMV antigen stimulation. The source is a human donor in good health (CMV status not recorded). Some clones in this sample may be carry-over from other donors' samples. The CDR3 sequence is CASSWVAGGRNEQFF. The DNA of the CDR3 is TGTGCCAGCAGCTGGGTAGCGGGGGGGCGTAATGAGCAGTTCTTC.